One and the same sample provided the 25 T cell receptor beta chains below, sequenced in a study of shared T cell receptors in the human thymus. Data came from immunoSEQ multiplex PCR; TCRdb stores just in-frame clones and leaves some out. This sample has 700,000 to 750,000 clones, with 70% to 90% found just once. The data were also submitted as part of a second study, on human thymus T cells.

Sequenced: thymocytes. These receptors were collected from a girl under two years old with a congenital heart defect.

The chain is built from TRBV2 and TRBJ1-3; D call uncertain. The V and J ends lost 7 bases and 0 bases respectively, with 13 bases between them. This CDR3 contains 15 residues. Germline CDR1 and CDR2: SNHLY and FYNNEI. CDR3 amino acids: CASTIRSFSGNTIYF. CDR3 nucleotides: TGTGCCAGCACTATACGGAGTTTCTCTGGAAACACCATATATTTT.

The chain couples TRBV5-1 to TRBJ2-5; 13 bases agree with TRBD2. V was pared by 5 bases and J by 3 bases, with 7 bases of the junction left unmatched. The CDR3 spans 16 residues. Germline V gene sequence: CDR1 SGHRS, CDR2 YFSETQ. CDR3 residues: CASSRVGTSGEETQYF. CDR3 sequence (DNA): TGCGCCAGCAGTCGAGTCGGGACTAGCGGGGAAGAGACCCAGTACTTC.

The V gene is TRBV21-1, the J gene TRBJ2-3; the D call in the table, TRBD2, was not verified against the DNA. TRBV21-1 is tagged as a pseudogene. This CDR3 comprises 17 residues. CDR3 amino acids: CASSKELSGGRTDTQYF. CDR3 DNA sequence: TGTGCCAGCAGCAAAGAATTAAGCGGGGGACGCACAGATACGCAGTATTTT.

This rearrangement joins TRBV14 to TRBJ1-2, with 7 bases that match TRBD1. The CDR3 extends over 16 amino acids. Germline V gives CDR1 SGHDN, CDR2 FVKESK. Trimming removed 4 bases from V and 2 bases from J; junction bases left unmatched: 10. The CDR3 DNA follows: TGTGCCAGCAGCCCAAATCAGGGACAGCGAAACTATGGCTACACCTTC. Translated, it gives CASSPNQGQRNYGYTF.

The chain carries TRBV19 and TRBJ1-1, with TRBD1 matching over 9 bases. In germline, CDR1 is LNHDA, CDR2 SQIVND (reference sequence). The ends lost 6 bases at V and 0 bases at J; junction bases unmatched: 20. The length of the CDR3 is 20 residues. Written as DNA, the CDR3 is TGTGCCAGTAGCATGGGGGGACAGGGTAACCCCCACCACCTGAACACTGAAGCTTTCTTT. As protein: CASSMGGQGNPHHLNTEAFF.

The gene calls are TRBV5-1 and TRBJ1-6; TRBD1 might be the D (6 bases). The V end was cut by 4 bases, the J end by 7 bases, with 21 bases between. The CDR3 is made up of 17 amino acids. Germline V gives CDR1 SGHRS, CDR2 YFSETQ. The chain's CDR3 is CASSPLQGPRDNSPLHF. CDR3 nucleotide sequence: TGCGCCAGCAGCCCGCTTCAGGGGCCTAGGGACAATTCACCCCTCCACTTT.

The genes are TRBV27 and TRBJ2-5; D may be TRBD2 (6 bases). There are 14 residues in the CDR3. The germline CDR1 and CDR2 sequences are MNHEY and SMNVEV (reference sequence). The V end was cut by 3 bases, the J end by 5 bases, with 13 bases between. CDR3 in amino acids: CASSFLGLSETQYF. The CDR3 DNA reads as TGTGCCAGCAGTTTCCTAGGACTATCGGAGACCCAGTACTTC.

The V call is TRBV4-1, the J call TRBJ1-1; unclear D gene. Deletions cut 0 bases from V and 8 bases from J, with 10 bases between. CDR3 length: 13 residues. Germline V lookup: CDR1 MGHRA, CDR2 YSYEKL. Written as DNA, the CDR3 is TGCGCCAGCAGCCAAGATCGTGGAGTAGAAGCTTTCTTT. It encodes CASSQDRGVEAFF.

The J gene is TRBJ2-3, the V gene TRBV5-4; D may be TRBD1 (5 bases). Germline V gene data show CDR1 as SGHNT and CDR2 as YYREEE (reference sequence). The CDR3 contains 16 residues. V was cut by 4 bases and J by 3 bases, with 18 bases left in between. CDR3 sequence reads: CASSLRKTEKTDTQYF. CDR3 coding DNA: TGTGCCAGCAGCCTGCGTAAGACAGAGAAGACAGATACGCAGTATTTT.

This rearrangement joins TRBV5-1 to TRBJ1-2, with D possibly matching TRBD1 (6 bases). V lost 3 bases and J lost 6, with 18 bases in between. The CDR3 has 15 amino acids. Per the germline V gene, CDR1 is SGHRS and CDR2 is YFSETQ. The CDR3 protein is CASSYTGPSVHGYTF. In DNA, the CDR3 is TGCGCCAGCAGCTATACAGGGCCATCGGTACATGGCTACACCTTC.

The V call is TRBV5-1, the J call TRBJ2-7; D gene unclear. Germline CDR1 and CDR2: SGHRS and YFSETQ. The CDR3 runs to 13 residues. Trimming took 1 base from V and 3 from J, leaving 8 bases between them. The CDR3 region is CASSLISSYEQYF. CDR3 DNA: TGCGCCAGCAGCTTGATTAGCAGCTACGAGCAGTACTTC.

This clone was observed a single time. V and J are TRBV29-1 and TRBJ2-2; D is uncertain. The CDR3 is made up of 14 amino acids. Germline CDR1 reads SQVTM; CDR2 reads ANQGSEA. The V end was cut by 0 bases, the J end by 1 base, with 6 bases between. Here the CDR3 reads CSVEDVRNTGELFF. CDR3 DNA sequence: TGCAGCGTTGAAGATGTGAGGAACACCGGGGAGCTGTTTTTT.

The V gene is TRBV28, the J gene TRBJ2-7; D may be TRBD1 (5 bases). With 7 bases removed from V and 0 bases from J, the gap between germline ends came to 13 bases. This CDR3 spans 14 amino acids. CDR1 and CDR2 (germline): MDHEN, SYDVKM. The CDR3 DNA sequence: TGTGCCAGCACCGACCCGGACACCTCCTACGAGCAGTACTTC. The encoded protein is CASTDPDTSYEQYF.

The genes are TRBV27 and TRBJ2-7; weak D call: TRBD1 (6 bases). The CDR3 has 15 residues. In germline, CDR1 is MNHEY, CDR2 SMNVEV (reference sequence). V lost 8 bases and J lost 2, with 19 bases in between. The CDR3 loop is CASLTDSERPYEQYF. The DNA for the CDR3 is TGTGCCAGCCTAACGGACAGTGAGCGACCCTACGAGCAGTACTTC.

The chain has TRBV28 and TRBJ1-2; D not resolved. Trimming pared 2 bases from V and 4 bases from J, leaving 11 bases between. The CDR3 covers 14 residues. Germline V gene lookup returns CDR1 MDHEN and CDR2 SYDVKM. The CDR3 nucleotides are TGTGCCAGCAGTTTAGTCCCCCCGGGCTATGGCTACACCTTC. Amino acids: CASSLVPPGYGYTF.

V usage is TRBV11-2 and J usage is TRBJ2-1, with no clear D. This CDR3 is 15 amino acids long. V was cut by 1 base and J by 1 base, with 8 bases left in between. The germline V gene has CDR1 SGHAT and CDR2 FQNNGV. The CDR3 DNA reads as TGTGCCAGCAGCTTAGGCCGAGGATCCTACAATGAGCAGTTCTTC. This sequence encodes CASSLGRGSYNEQFF. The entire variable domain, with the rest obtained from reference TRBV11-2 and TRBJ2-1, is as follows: EAGVAQSPRYKIIEKRQSVAFWCNPISGHATLYWYQQILGQGPKLLIQFQNNGVVDDSQLPKDRFSAERLKGVDSTLKIQPAKLEDSAVYLCASSLGRGSYNEQFFGPGTRLTVL.

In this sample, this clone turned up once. The CDR3 protein is CASSIRRQGAMSNEQFF. CDR3 nucleotide sequence: TGTGCCAGTAGTATAAGGCGCCAGGGGGCGATGTCCAATGAGCAGTTCTTC. V usage is TRBV19 and J usage is TRBJ2-1, with TRBD1 identical over 8 bases. CDR3 length: 17 amino acids. Germline V gives CDR1 LNHDA, CDR2 SQIVND (reference sequence). V trimming: 2 bases; J trimming: 6 bases; junction bases outside the gene matches: 12.

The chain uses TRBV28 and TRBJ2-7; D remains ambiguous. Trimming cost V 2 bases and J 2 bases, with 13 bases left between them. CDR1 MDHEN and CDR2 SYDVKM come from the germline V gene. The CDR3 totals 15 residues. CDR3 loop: CASSLRRSCTYEQYF. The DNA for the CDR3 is TGTGCCAGCAGTTTAAGGCGGAGCTGTACCTACGAGCAGTACTTC.

The CDR3 region is CASSFSGAQQPQHF. DNA of the CDR3: TGTGCCAGCAGCTTTTCAGGGGCGCAACAGCCCCAGCATTTT. The chain is built from TRBV11-2 and TRBJ1-5; maybe TRBD1 (6 bases). V shed 3 bases and J shed 7 bases, with 13 bases lying between them. The V gene's germline CDR1 is SGHAT and CDR2 FQNNGV. This CDR3 spans 14 amino acids.

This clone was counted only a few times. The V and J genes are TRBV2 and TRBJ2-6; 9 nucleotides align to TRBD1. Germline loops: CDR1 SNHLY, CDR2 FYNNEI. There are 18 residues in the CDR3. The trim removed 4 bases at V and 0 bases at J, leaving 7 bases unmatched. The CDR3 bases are TGTGCCAGCAGTGTTGAAGTACAGGGGGCCTCTGGGGCCAACGTCCTGACTTTC. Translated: CASSVEVQGASGANVLTF.

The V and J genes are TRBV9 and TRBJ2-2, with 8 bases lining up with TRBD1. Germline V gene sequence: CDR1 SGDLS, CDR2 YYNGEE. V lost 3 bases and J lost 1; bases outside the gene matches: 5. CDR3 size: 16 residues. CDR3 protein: CASSASGTGNTGELFF. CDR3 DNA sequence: TGTGCCAGCAGCGCCTCCGGGACAGGGAACACCGGGGAGCTGTTTTTT.

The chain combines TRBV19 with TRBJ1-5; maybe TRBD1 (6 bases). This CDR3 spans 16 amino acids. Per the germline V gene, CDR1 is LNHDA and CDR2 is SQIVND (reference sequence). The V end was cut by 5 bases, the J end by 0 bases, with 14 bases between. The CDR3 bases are TGTGCCAGTAGTCTGATCCCAGGGGTTAGCAATCAGCCCCAGCATTTT. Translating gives CASSLIPGVSNQPQHF.

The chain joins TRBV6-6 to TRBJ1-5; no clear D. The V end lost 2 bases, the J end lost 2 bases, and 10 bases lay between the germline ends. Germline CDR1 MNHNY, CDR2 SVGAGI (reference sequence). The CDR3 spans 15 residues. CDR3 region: CASSYLGDRNQPQHF. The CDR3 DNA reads TGTGCCAGCAGTTACCTAGGCGATCGCAATCAGCCCCAGCATTTT.

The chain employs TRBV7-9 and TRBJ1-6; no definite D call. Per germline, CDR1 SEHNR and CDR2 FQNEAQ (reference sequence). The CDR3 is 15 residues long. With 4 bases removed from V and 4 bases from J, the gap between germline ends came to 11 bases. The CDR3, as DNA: TGTGCCAGCAGCTCAATAGACGGGTATAATTCACCCCTCCACTTT. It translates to CASSSIDGYNSPLHF.

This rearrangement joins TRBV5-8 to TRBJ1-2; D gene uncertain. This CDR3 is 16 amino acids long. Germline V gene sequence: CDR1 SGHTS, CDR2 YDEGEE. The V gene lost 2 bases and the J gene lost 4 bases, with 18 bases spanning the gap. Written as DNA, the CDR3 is TGTGCCAGCAGCTTTTCCAAAACAGAAACACGCTATGGCTACACCTTC. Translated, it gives CASSFSKTETRYGYTF. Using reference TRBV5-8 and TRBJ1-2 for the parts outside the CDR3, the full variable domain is EAGVTQSPTHLIKTRGQQATLRCSPISGHTSVYWYQQALGLGLQFLLWYDEGEERNRGNFPPRFSGRQFPNYSSELNVNALELEDSALYLCASSFSKTETRYGYTFGSGTRLTVV.